This paragraph reports one T cell receptor beta chain. TCRdb keeps only in-frame clones here, not all; method: immunoSEQ multiplex PCR. This table has about 170,000 clones, roughly 85% appearing once. This sample stems from a study of blood T cell repertoires in COVID-19. The CDR3 runs to 15 residues. After removal of 5 bases from V and 4 bases from J, the junction contained 9 bases not matched to a gene. In germline, CDR1 is SGHAT, CDR2 FQDESV (reference sequence). The sequenced sample consisted of PBMCs or T cells enriched from blood (not recorded which). The receptor's source is a woman aged 70 to 79 in a cohort exposed to, infected with or recovered from COVID-19 (not recorded which). This sequence joins TRBV11-1 and TRBJ1-2, with 8 nucleotides matching TRBD1. This chain's CDR3 is CASSGSDRATYGYTF. CDR3 coding DNA: TGTGCCAGCAGCGGGTCGGACAGGGCTACCTATGGCTACACCTTC.